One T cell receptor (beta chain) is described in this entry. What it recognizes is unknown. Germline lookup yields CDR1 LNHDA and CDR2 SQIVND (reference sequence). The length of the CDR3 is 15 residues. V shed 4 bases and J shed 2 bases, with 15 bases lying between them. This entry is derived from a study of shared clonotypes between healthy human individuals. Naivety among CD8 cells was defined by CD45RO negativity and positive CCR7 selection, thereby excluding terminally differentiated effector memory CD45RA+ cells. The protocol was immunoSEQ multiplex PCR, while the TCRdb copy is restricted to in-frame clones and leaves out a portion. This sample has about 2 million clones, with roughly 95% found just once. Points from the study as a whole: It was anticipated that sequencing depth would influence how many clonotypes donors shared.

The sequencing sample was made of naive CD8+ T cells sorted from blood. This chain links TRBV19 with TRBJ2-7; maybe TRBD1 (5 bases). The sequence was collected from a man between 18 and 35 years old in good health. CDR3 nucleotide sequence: TGTGCCAGTAGTACTTGGGGCAGTGGGGCCTACGAGCAGTACTTC. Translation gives CASSTWGSGAYEQYF.